This TCR beta chain was captured in a study of control samples from healthy donors and cancer patients (dated by TCRdb to about 2020). The protocol used for the library was the immunoSEQ multiplex PCR assay. TCRdb carries this immuneACCESS record with in-frame sequences only. Its versions omit some clonotypes, under half of them owing to an unresolved V gene in the studies checked, with the rest unexplained. The sample table records tens of thousands of clones; more than 75% of these occur just once. Over 3.5% of the sample goes to the ten largest clones. Trimming at the junction amounts to 0 bases on V and 6 bases on J, and the germline ends lie 9 bases apart. CDR1 LNHDA and CDR2 SQIVND were looked up in the germline V gene (reference sequence). The CDR3, from cysteine to phenylalanine, totals 14 residues. Of all the DNA, just the CDR3 is kept, 42 bases in frame from base 1. As for this clone: This clone's antigen is unknown. The input lacks base qualities; no much larger clone sits a single base away.

This sequence originates from a woman in her forties or fifties in good health. Source material: blood. The chain employs TRBV19 and TRBJ2-1; the D gene cannot be resolved reliably. The DNA sequence follows: TGTGCCAGTAGTATAGATCCGGCCGTCAATGAGCAGTTCTTC. Its protein product is CASSIDPAVNEQFF.